Each of the 9 T cell receptor beta chains below was sequenced from the same sample in a study of shared clonotypes between healthy human individuals. The assay was immunoSEQ multiplex PCR, and TCRdb's table has in-frame clones only and misses some. The table has more than 2 million clones, about 93% seen once; the top ten hold roughly 1.7%. It was CD45RO-negative cells, positively selected for CCR7, that made up naive CD8 cells, with terminally differentiated effector memory CD45RA+ cells excluded. The material sequenced was naive CD8+ T cells from PBMCs. The source of these receptors is a man aged 18 to 35 in good health. Some clones in this sample may be carry-over from other donors' samples.

The chain uses TRBV28 and TRBJ1-3; no firm D call. The CDR3 is 12 residues long. Trimming took 3 bases from V and 3 from J, leaving 3 bases between them. CDR1 is MDHEN and CDR2 is SYDVKM in the germline V gene. The DNA of the CDR3 is TGTGCCAGCAGTTTCTTTGGAAACACCATATATTTT. This gives the protein CASSFFGNTIYF. Together with reference TRBV28 and TRBJ1-3, the CDR3 gives the full variable domain: DVKVTQSSRYLVKRTGEKVFLECVQDMDHENMFWYRQDPGLGLRLIYFSYDVKMKEKGDIPEGYSVSREKKERFSLILESASTNQTSMYLCASSFFGNTIYFGEGSWLTVV.

V and J are TRBV11-2 and TRBJ2-7; weak D call: TRBD2 (7 bases). CDR1 is SGHAT and CDR2 is FQNNGV in the germline V gene. The CDR3 is 13 residues long. Trimming stripped 2 bases from V and 5 bases from J, with 10 bases between. CDR3 sequence reads: CASSLTGGHEQYF. The CDR3 region has the DNA TGTGCCAGCAGCTTAACGGGGGGCCACGAGCAGTACTTC.

This rearrangement joins TRBV6-1 to TRBJ2-1; 14 bases line up with TRBD2. With V trimmed by 1 base and J by 4 bases, 3 bases remained unmatched. Germline CDR1 reads MNHNS; CDR2 reads SASEGT. The CDR3 spans 17 residues. The CDR3 spells CASSEVGTSGSYNEQFF. The CDR3 DNA follows: TGTGCCAGCAGTGAAGTTGGGACTAGCGGGAGTTACAATGAGCAGTTCTTC.

This clone was seen just once. The identical CDR3 is also encoded by other nucleotide sequences in the sample. This sequence joins TRBV2 and TRBJ2-3, with 11 bases fitting TRBD2. The CDR3 loop spans 15 amino acids. Germline V gene data show CDR1 as SNHLY and CDR2 as FYNNEI. J lost 0 bases, V lost 9 bases, and 5 bases had no gene match. The CDR3 sequence: CASKRTSGSTDTQYF. DNA for the CDR3: TGTGCCAGTAAGAGGACTAGCGGGAGCACAGATACGCAGTATTTT.

The chain carries TRBV7-6 and TRBJ2-3; D gene unclear. V was trimmed by 2 bases and J by 1 base, leaving 16 bases between them. Germline V gene lookup returns CDR1 SGHVS and CDR2 FNYEAQ. CDR3 length equals 17 residues. The CDR3 DNA reads as TGTGCCAGCAGCTTATGGGGTCAGACGGACGGCACAGATACGCAGTATTTT. Its protein product is CASSLWGQTDGTDTQYF.

This chain connects TRBV7-9 to TRBJ2-2; 9 bases line up with TRBD1. Germline-derived CDR1 and CDR2 are SEHNR and FQNEAQ (reference sequence). Germline trimming cut 8 bases from V and 2 bases from J; bases unmatched to any gene: 6. The length of the CDR3 is 15 residues. The CDR3 loop reads CASGGTGFNTGELFF. CDR3 in DNA: TGTGCCAGCGGAGGGACAGGGTTCAACACCGGGGAGCTGTTTTTT.

V and J are TRBV27 and TRBJ2-5; 8 positions match TRBD1. Germline V lookup: CDR1 MNHEY, CDR2 SMNVEV (reference sequence). The junction had 7 bases not matched to a gene; V was cut back by 6 bases and J by 4 bases. CDR3 length: 14 amino acids. CDR3 sequence (DNA): TGTGCCAGCAGCCGAGACAGGGGCACAGAGACCCAGTACTTC. Its translation: CASSRDRGTETQYF.

The CDR3 is CASSLIRSGANVLTF. The CDR3 region has the DNA TGTGCCAGCAGCTTAATACGCTCTGGGGCCAACGTCCTGACTTTC. V usage is TRBV7-3 and J usage is TRBJ2-6; D is uncertain. CDR1 and CDR2 from the germline V gene are SGHTA and FQGTGA. This CDR3 has 15 residues. Trimming pared 1 base from V and 0 bases from J, leaving 4 bases between.

Points on this clone: Other DNA variants within this sample encode the same CDR3. The chain combines TRBV27 with TRBJ1-1, with no clear D. Trimming cost V 2 bases and J 2 bases, with 6 bases left between them. From germline, CDR1 is MNHEY and CDR2 SMNVEV (reference sequence). The CDR3 length is 13 residues. The CDR3 reads CASSLEGNTEAFF. CDR3 DNA sequence: TGTGCCAGCAGTTTAGAGGGTAACACTGAAGCTTTCTTT.